This T cell receptor beta chain is drawn from a study of T cell repertoires in cytomegalovirus infection. Background on the study: Public TCR beta signature analysis indicated the presence of both CMV infection and matching HLA type. Study results and limitations: Adding up the frequency of public TCR beta families identified people who carried CMV plus the relevant HLA.

This CDR3 region has 16 residues. V dropped 6 bases and J dropped 6; count of bases not matched to a gene: 15. Per germline, CDR1 SGHVS and CDR2 FNYEAQ. TCRdb processed the reads anew with MiXCR; each CDR3 protein has one entry. The sample consists of fewer than 900,000 distinct CDR3 sequences, roughly 29% of them appearing once. This clonotype was picked up many times. What it binds is not known. The gene calls are TRBV7-6 and TRBJ2-3, with 7 bases identical to TRBD1. The receptor's source is a human donor in good health (CMV status not recorded). Some clones in this sample may be carry-over from other donors' samples. The sample in question was cultured CD8+ T cells from PBMCs, obtained from culture after CMV antigen stimulation. CDR3 DNA sequence: TGTGCCAGCAGGTCTCATGAGGGGGCCTTAAGGGATACGCAGTATTTT. It yields the protein CASRSHEGALRDTQYF.